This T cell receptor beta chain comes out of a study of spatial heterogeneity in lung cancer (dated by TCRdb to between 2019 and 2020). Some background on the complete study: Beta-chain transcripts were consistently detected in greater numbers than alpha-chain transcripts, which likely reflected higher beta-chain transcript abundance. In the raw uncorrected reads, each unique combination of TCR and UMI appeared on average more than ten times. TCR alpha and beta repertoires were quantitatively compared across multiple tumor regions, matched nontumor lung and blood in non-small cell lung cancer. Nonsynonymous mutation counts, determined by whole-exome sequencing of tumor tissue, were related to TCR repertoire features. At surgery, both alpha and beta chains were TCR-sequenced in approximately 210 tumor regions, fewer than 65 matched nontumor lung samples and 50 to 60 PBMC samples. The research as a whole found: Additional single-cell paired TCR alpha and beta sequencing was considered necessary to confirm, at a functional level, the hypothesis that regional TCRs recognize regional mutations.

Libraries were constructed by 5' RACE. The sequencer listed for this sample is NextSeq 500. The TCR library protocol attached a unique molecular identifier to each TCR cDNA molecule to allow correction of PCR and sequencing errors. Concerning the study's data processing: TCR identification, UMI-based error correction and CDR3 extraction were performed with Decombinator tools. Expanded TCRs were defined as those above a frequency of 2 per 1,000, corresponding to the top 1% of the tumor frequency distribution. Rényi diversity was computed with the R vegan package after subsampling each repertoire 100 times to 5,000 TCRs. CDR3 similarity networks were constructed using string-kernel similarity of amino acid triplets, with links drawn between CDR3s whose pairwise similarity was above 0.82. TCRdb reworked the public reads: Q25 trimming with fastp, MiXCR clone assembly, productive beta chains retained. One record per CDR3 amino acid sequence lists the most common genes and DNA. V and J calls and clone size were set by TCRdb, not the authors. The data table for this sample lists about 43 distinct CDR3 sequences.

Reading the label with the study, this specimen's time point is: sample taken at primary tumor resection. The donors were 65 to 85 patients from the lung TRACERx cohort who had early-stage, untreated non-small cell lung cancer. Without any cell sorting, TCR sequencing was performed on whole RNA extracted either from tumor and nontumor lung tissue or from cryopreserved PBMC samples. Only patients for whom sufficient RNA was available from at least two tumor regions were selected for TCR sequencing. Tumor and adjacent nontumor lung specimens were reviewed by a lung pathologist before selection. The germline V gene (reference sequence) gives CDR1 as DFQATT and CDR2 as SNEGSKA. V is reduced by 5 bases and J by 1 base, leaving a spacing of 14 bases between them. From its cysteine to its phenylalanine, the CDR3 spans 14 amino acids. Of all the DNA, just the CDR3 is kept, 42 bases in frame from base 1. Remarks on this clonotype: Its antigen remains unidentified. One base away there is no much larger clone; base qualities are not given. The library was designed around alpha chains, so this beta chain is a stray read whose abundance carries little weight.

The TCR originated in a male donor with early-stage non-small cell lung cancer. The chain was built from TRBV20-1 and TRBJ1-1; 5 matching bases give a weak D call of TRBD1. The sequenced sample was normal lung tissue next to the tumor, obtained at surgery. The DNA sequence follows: TGCAGTGCTTGGGGGGAACCTGGGAACACTGAAGCTTTCTTT. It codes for CSAWGEPGNTEAFF.